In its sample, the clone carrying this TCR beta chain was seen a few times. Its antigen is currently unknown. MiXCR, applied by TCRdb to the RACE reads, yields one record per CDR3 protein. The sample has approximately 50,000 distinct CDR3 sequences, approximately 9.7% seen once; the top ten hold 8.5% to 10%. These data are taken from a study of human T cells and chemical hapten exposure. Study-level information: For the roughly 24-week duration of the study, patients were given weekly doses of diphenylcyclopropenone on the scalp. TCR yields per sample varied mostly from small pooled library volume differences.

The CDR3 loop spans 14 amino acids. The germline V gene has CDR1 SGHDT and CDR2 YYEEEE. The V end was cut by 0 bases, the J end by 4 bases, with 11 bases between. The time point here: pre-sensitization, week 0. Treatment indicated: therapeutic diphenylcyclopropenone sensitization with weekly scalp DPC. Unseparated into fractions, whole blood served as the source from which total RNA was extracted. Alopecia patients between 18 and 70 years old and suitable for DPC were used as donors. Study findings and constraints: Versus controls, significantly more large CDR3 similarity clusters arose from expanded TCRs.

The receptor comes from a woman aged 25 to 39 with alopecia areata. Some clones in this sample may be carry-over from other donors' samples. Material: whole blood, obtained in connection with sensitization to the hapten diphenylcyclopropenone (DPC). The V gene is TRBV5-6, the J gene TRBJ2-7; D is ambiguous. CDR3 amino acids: CASSLVGGSYEQYF. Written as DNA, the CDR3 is TGTGCCAGCAGCTTGGTGGGCGGCTCGTACGAGCAGTACTTC.